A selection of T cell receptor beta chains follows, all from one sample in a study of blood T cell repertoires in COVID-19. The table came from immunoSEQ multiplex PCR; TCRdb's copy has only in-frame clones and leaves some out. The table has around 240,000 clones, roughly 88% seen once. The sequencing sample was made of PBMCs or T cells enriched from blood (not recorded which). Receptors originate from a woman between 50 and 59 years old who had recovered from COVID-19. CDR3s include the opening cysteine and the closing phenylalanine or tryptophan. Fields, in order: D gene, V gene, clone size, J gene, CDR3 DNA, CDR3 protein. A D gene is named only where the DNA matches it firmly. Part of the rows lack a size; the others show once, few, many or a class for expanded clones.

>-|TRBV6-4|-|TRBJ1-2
TGTGCCAGCTCCCAGGCAGGCTATGGCTACACCTTC
CASSQAGYGYTF
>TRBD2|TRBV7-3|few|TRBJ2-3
TGTGCCAGCAGCTTAGGGACTAGAAGATCCACAGATACGCAGTATTTT
CASSLGTRRSTDTQYF
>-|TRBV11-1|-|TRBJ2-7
TGTGCCAGCAGCTTAGGCAGGGTCGGTTCTCGGGAGCAGTACTTC
CASSLGRVGSREQYF
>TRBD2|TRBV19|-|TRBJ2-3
TGTGCCAGTAGTCCCGGACTAGCGGGGTTCCCTAATACGCAGTATTTT
CASSPGLAGFPNTQYF
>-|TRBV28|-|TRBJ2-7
TGTGCCAGCAGTTTGGGCGTCGGAGAGCAGTACTTC
CASSLGVGEQYF
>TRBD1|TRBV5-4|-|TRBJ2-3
TGTGCCAGCAGCCCTAGACAGGGTATTAGCACAGATACGCAGTATTTT
CASSPRQGISTDTQYF
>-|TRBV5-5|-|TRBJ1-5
TGTGCCAGCAGCTTGGCAGGGAACCAGCCCCAGCATTTT
CASSLAGNQPQHF
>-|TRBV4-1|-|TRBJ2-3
TGCGCCAGCAGCCAAGAGGGGCGGGGCCCAGATACGCAGTATTTT
CASSQEGRGPDTQYF
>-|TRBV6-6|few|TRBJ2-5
TGTGCCAGCAGTTACACAGGAGTGGAGACCCAGTACTTC
CASSYTGVETQYF
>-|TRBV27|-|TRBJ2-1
TGTGCCAGCAGGTGGGGGGCAGGGGGAATCAATGAGCAGTTCTTC
CASRWGAGGINEQFF
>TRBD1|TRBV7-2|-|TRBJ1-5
TGTGCCAGCAGCATAACAGGGGGACGCAATCAGCCCCAGCATTTT
CASSITGGRNQPQHF
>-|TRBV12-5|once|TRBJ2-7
TGTGCTAGTGGTTTGGCCGTCGGTAGCCGGGTCGAGCAGTACTTC
CASGLAVGSRVEQYF
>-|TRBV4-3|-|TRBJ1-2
TGCGCCAGCAGCACCAGGACTAACTCGCCCGGCTACACCTTC
CASSTRTNSPGYTF
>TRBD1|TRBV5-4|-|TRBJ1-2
TGTGCCAGCAGCTCGCCCTCCTCCGGGACAGGGGGCTATGGCTACACCTTC
CASSSPSSGTGGYGYTF
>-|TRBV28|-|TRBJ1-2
TGTGCCAGCAGCACCCCTAGGACATCATATGGCTACACCTTC
CASSTPRTSYGYTF
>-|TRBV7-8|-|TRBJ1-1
TGTGCCAGCAGTATACAGGGGAACACTGAAGCTTTCTTT
CASSIQGNTEAFF
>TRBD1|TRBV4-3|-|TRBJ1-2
TGCGCCAGCAGCCAAATACAGGGGGCCTACGGCTACACCTTC
CASSQIQGAYGYTF
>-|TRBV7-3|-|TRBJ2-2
TGTGCCAGCAGCTTTCTTGGCAGGGCCGGTGGCGGGGAGCTGTTTTTT
CASSFLGRAGGGELFF
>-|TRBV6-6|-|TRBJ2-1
TGTGCCTCGACTGAGTACAATGAGCAGTTCTTC
CASTEYNEQFF
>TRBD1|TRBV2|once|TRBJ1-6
TGTGCCAGCAAAGGACAGGGAGGTCCGGGGCCCCTCCACTTT
CASKGQGGPGPLHF
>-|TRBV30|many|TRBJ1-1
TGTGCCTGGAGTCGACCGGCGGGATCCGGAGCTTTCTTT
CAWSRPAGSGAFF
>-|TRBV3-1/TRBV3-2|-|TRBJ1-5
TGTGCCAGCAGCCTCAGAGGTTGGGGGCATGGCAATCAGCCCCAGCATTTT
CASSLRGWGHGNQPQHF
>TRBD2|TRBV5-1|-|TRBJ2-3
TGCGCCAGCAGCTTGGGACTAGCGGCTAGCACAGATACGCAGTATTTT
CASSLGLAASTDTQYF
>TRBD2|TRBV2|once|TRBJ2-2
TGTGCCAGCACTCCGACTAGCGGGCGCACCGGGGAGCTGTTTTTT
CASTPTSGRTGELFF
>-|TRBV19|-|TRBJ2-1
TGTGCCACCCAGCCCGGGACAACGTACAATGAGCAGTTCTTC
CATQPGTTYNEQFF
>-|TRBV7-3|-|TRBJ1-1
TGTGCCAGCAGCTCGCAGGGGCTCACTGAAGCTTTCTTT
CASSSQGLTEAFF
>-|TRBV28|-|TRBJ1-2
TGTGCCAGCAGTTACGGGCTCTCGGGAGGCTACACCTTC
CASSYGLSGGYTF
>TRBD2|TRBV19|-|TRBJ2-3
TGTGCCAGTAGTCCACGACTAGCGGGGGAGAGCACAGATACGCAGTATTTT
CASSPRLAGESTDTQYF
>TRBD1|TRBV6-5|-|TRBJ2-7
TGTGCCAGCAGTTACACACGGACCAACAGGGGCGAGCAGTACTTC
CASSYTRTNRGEQYF
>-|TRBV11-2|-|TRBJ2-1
TGTGCCAGCAGCTTATCTAGGGGGACCACCCTGACGATCTTC
CASSLSRGTTLTIF
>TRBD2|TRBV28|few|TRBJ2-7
TGTGCCAGCAGTTTCCAAGCGGGAGTGAATCTGGGGGGTCGGCTGGTAGTCCACGAGCAGTACTTC
CASSFQAGVNLGGRLVVHEQYF
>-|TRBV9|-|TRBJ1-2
TGTGCCAGCAGCGCGCCGGGACAACGAAGCTATGGCTACACCTTC
CASSAPGQRSYGYTF
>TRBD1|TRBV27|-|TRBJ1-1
TGTGCCAGCAGTTTAGAAGGAGAATGGGGCAGGGGGCCCACTGAAGCTTTCTTT
CASSLEGEWGRGPTEAFF
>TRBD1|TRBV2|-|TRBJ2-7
TGTGCCAGCGATAAAGGTCGTGGGACAGGGGGTTACGAGCAGTACTTC
CASDKGRGTGGYEQYF
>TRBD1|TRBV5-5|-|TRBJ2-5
TGTGCCAGCAGCGACGCCGGGACAGGGGGTGGGACCCAGTACTTC
CASSDAGTGGGTQYF
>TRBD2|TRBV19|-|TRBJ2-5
TGTGCCAGTAGTATCAGACCGGGGGGGAAAGAGACCCAGTACTTC
CASSIRPGGKETQYF
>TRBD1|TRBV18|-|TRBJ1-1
TGTGCCAGCTCCACAGGACAGGGCGCCACTGAAGCTTTCTTT
CASSTGQGATEAFF
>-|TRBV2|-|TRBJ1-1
TGTGCCAGCAGTGAAACCCTCGACAGGAAGGTCCCTGAAGCTTTCTTT
CASSETLDRKVPEAFF
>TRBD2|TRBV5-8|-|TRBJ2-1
TGTGCCAGCAGCTTCGTTACTAGCGGATTTTACAATGAGCAGTTCTTC
CASSFVTSGFYNEQFF
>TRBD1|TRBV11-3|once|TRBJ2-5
TGTGCCAGCAGCTCGCCCAGGGGGCTGGAGACCCAGTACTTC
CASSSPRGLETQYF
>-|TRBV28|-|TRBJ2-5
TGTGCCAGCAGGACCTACCGCGGGGAAGAGACCCAGTACTTC
CASRTYRGEETQYF
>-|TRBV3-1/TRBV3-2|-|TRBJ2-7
TGTGCCAGCACTCGAGGGACCTACGAGCAGTACTTC
CASTRGTYEQYF
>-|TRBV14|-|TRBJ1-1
TGTGCCAGCCGTGCGGGGGAGCTGAACACTGAAGCTTTCTTT
CASRAGELNTEAFF
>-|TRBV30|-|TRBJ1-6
TGTGCCTGGAGTGTATCGCAGGGTGGCTCACCCCTCCACTTT
CAWSVSQGGSPLHF
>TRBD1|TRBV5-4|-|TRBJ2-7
TGTGCCAGCAGCCGGGGGACAGGGTTCTACGAGCAGTACTTC
CASSRGTGFYEQYF
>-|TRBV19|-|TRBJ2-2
TGTGCCAGTAGGTTACCCGGAACAGGGTTCACCGGGGAGCTGTTTTTT
CASRLPGTGFTGELFF
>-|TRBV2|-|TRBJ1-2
TGTGCCAGCAGGAGAGGATTATCCAACTATGGCTACACCTTC
CASRRGLSNYGYTF
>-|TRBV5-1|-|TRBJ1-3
TGCGCCAGCGGCCGGGGCGGGACCGACTCTGGAAACACCATATATTTT
CASGRGGTDSGNTIYF
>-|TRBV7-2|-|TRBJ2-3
TGTGCCAGCAGCCCGTTAAATCCTAGCACAGATACGCAGTATTTT
CASSPLNPSTDTQYF
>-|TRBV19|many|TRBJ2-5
TGTGCCAGTAGACAGGCAGGAGAGACCCAGTACTTC
CASRQAGETQYF
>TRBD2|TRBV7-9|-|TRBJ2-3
TGTGCCAGCAGTTCTGGACTAGCGGGCACAGATACGCAGTATTTT
CASSSGLAGTDTQYF